What follows describes a single TCR beta chain. This entry is derived from a study of blood T cell repertoires in COVID-19. Study-wide background: From T cells, B-cell-depleted T cells, or PBMCs came the material, which was cDNA or gDNA.

Assay: immunoSEQ multiplex PCR; the TCRdb copy retains only in-frame clones and omits some. Here the sample spans 90,000 to 120,000 clones, approximately 90% being singletons. V was clipped by 1 base and J by 7 bases; unmatched bases: 16. Germline loops: CDR1 SGDLS, CDR2 YYNGEE. This CDR3 region has 17 residues. The origin of this receptor is a woman under 40 with acute or convalescent COVID-19. The genes are TRBV9 and TRBJ1-2; 7 nucleotides match TRBD1. The sample taken for sequencing was peripheral blood. The CDR3: CASSVSPQTGEAGGYTF. The DNA of the CDR3 is TGTGCCAGCAGCGTATCTCCCCAAACAGGGGAAGCAGGTGGCTACACCTTC.